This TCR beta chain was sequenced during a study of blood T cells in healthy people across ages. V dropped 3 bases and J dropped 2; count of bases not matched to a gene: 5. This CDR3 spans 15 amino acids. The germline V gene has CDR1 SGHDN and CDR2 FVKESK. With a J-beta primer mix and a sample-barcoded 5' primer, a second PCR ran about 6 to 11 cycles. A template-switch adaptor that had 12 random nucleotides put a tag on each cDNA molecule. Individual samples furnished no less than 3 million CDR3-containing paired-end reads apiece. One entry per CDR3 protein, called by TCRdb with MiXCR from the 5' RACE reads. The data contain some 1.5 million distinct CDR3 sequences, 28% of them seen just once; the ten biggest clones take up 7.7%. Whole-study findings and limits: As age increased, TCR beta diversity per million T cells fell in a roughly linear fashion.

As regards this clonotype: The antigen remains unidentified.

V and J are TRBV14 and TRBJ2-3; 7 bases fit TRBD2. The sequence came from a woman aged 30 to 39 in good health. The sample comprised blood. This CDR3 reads CASSQPGRATDTQYF. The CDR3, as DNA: TGTGCCAGCAGCCAGCCGGGGAGGGCCACAGATACGCAGTATTTT.